Sequencing of this T cell receptor (beta chain) was carried out in a study of low-dose radiotherapy and immunotherapy resistance in tumors. Study context: Individuals in Cohort 2 had 1 Gy per fraction every two weeks, adding up to 13 Gy over 26 weeks. Every two weeks, one day ahead of radiation and immunotherapy, cyclophosphamide 200 mg/m2 was given (intravenously).

The CDR3 runs to 16 residues. The ends lost 1 base at V and 4 bases at J; junction bases unmatched: 1. CDR1 is SGHRS and CDR2 is YFSETQ in the germline V gene. Described time point: before trial treatment. The therapy administered to donors comprised nivolumab, ipilimumab, aspirin, low-dose cyclophosphamide and low-dose radiotherapy. Eligibility required advanced solid tumors lacking tumor-infiltrating lymphocytes. Many counts were recorded for this clonotype. With TRAV- and TRBV-specific primers, first-strand cDNA was made, covering the alpha and beta chains. Amplification, which lasted 15 to 20 PCR cycles, used a constant-region primer and V-primer adapter to amplify TCRs. Each CDR3 protein gets one entry after TCRdb re-called the reads with MiXCR. The table shows almost 40,000 distinct CDR3 sequences, with around 30% occurring only once.

Material: PBMCs, obtained before treatment. The TCR originated in a male donor with gallbladder cancer. This sequence joins TRBV5-1 and TRBJ2-6; the match to TRBD2 covers 11 bases. The CDR3 bases are TGCGCCAGCAGCTTGACTAGCGGGGGAGGGGCCAACGTCCTGACTTTC. This translates into CASSLTSGGGANVLTF. The whole variable domain, remainder taken from reference TRBV5-1 and TRBJ2-6, is KAGVTQTPRYLIKTRGQQVTLSCSPISGHRSVSWYQQTPGQGLQFLFEYFSETQRNKGNFPGRFSGRQFSNSRSEMNVSTLELGDSALYLCASSLTSGGGANVLTFGAGSRLTVL.